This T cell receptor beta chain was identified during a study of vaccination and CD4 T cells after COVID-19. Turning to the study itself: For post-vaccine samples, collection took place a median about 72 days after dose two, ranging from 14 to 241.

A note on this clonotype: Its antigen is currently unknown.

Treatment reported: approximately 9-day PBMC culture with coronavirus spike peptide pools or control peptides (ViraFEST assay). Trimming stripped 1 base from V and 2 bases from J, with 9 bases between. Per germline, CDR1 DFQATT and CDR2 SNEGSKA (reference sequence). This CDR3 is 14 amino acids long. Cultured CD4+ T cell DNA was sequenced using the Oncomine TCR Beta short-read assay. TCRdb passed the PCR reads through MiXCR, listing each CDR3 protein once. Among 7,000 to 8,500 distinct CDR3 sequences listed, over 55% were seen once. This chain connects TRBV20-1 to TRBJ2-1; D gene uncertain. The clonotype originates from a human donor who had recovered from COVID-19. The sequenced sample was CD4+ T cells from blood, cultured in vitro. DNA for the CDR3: TGCAGTGCTAGAGCAGCAGCGACCTACAATGAGCAGTTCTTC. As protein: CSARAAATYNEQFF.